These 19 T cell receptor beta chains came from one sample sequenced in a study of T-cell memory formation after mild COVID-19. MiXCR, applied by TCRdb to the 5' RACE reads, yields one record per CDR3 protein. The sample carries some 450,000 distinct CDR3 sequences, 20% recorded once. Source material: PBMCs or a T cell subset sorted from them (not recorded which). The receptors here all came from an adult woman who had mild COVID-19 (a few samples of this study predate the infection). Cell type and time point are not known.

For this clonotype: This may be a read error: a much more frequent sequence differs by one nucleotide. The chain recombines TRBV2 with TRBJ2-7; TRBD1 aligns across 10 bases. Germline V gene data show CDR1 as SNHLY and CDR2 as FYNNEI. The CDR3 consists of 13 residues. The trim removed 7 bases at V and 2 bases at J, leaving 2 bases unmatched. The DNA of the CDR3 is TGTGCCAGCACCGGGACAGGGGCCTACGAGCAGTACTTC. This codes for CASTGTGAYEQYF.

The J gene is TRBJ1-2, the V gene TRBV12-3 or TRBV12-4; 7 bases fit TRBD1. With V trimmed by 7 bases and J by 5 bases, 4 bases remained unmatched. The CDR3 consists of 12 residues. The CDR3 loop reads CASIGTEYGYTF. CDR3 coding DNA: TGTGCCAGCATCGGGACAGAGTATGGCTACACCTTC.

This clonotype was found a few times. The rearrangement links TRBV5-4 to TRBJ2-3, with TRBD2 matching 7 bases. The junction had 4 bases not matched to a gene; V was cut back by 9 bases and J by 6 bases. The CDR3 totals 11 residues. Germline CDR1 is SGHNT and CDR2 is YYREEE (reference sequence). CDR3 protein: CATTSADTQYF. The CDR3 nucleotides are TGTGCCACTACTAGCGCCGATACGCAGTATTTT.

The chain joins TRBV7-8 to TRBJ1-1; TRBD1 is a possible D gene (5 bases). Trimming pared 6 bases from V and 3 bases from J, leaving 20 bases between. CDR3 size: 16 residues. Germline V lookup: CDR1 SGHVS, CDR2 FQNEAQ. The CDR3 nucleotides read TGTGCCAGCAGTCTCCTTACCGGGACCGTGGACACTGAAGCTTTCTTT. This encodes CASSLLTGTVDTEAFF.

This clonotype was observed a few times. The chain's CDR3 is CASSPLTGITDTQYF. CDR3 bases: TGTGCCAGCAGCCCGTTGACGGGTATCACAGATACGCAGTATTTT. The chain employs TRBV16 and TRBJ2-3; no reliable D call. This CDR3 has 15 residues. The V end lost 4 bases, the J end lost 2 bases, and 13 bases lay between the germline ends. Per germline, CDR1 KGHSY and CDR2 FQNENV.

This clonotype was detected a few times. This rearrangement joins TRBV2 to TRBJ1-2; D gene ambiguous. Germline V lookup: CDR1 SNHLY, CDR2 FYNNEI. V was clipped by 3 bases and J by 2 bases, with 4 bases between them. The CDR3 covers 12 residues. CDR3 region: CASSESNYGYTF. In DNA, the CDR3 is TGTGCCAGCAGTGAGTCAAACTATGGCTACACCTTC.

This clonotype appeared a few times. V is TRBV2 and J is TRBJ1-1; the match to TRBD1 covers 7 bases. The CDR3 sequence is 13 residues long. CDR1 is SNHLY and CDR2 is FYNNEI in the germline V gene. V shed 6 bases and J 4 bases; nucleotides not matched to a gene: 5. CDR3 loop: CASRLQGSTEAFF. For the CDR3, the DNA is TGTGCCAGCAGACTACAGGGGAGCACTGAAGCTTTCTTT.

The chain links TRBV6-6 to TRBJ1-1, with no clear D. Trimming shortened V by 4 bases and J by 5 bases, and 11 bases separated the two germline ends. CDR3 length: 13 residues. Germline CDR1 reads MNHNY; CDR2 reads SVGAGI (reference sequence). The CDR3 reads CASSLIAGTEAFF. DNA for the CDR3: TGTGCCAGCAGTTTAATTGCTGGGACTGAAGCTTTCTTT.

In this sample, this clonotype turned up a few times. V usage is TRBV5-1 and J usage is TRBJ2-7; D ambiguous. With 4 bases removed from V and 3 bases from J, the gap between germline ends came to 11 bases. The CDR3 has 13 amino acids. Germline V gene sequence: CDR1 SGHRS, CDR2 YFSETQ. The CDR3: CASSPLWGYEQYF. The CDR3 DNA reads as TGCGCCAGCAGCCCCCTATGGGGCTACGAGCAGTACTTC.

The chain has TRBV15 and TRBJ1-5; 7 bases agree with TRBD1. J gave up 1 base and V 1 base, and 4 bases lay outside the gene matches. The CDR3 covers 16 residues. Per the germline V gene, CDR1 is LNHNV and CDR2 is YYDKDF (reference sequence). The CDR3 nucleotides read TGTGCCACCAGCAGAGGGGAGGGGGCCAGCAATCAGCCCCAGCATTTT. This codes for CATSRGEGASNQPQHF.

The chain couples TRBV12-3 or TRBV12-4 to TRBJ2-7; unclear D gene. V shed 5 bases and J shed 2 bases, with 13 bases lying between them. The CDR3 has 14 amino acids. CDR3 in amino acids: CASSPPSAAYEQYF. The CDR3 bases are TGTGCCAGCAGTCCCCCCAGCGCCGCCTACGAGCAGTACTTC.

The chain couples TRBV25-1 to TRBJ2-5, with D possibly matching TRBD1 (5 bases). V was clipped by 7 bases and J by 5 bases, with 14 bases between them. CDR3 length: 13 amino acids. CDR1 is MGHDK and CDR2 is SYGVNS in the germline V gene. Written as DNA, the CDR3 is TGTGCCAGCACGAAGAGCCACAGGGAGACCCAGTACTTC. Protein product: CASTKSHRETQYF.

The chain links TRBV3-1 to TRBJ2-1; 8 bases match TRBD2. Trimming cost V 2 bases and J 2 bases; bases outside gene matches: 5. The CDR3 sequence is 16 residues long. Germline loops: CDR1 LGHDT, CDR2 YNNKEL (reference sequence). In nucleotides, the CDR3 is TGTGCCAGCAGCCAACCCGGGACTAGGGCCTACAATGAGCAGTTCTTC. It codes for CASSQPGTRAYNEQFF.

V gene TRBV11-2 combines with J gene TRBJ2-5, with D possibly TRBD2 on 6 matching bases. This CDR3 is 17 amino acids long. Germline V lookup: CDR1 SGHAT, CDR2 FQNNGV. Trimming shortened V by 7 bases and J by 2 bases, and 23 bases separated the two germline ends. In nucleotides, the CDR3 is TGTGCCAGCACCACCATCGACCAGCGGGCCACACAAGAGACCCAGTACTTC. Protein sequence: CASTTIDQRATQETQYF.

The chain is built from TRBV7-9 and TRBJ2-3; D unclear. The CDR3 extends over 15 amino acids. CDR1 is SEHNR and CDR2 is FQNEAQ in the germline V gene (reference sequence). V lost 4 bases and J lost 6, with 17 bases in between. CDR3 bases: TGTGCCAGCAGCTCCGGGTCCTTGAGATCCGATACGCAGTATTTT. Its translation is CASSSGSLRSDTQYF.

The chain combines TRBV11-2 with TRBJ2-7; the D gene is possibly TRBD2 (6 bases). Germline V gives CDR1 SGHAT, CDR2 FQNNGV. Trimming shortened V by 6 bases and J by 6 bases, and 18 bases separated the two germline ends. CDR3 size: 14 residues. The CDR3 region is CASSTTSGVLEQYF. The CDR3 nucleotides are TGTGCCAGCAGTACGACTAGTGGGGTCCTCGAGCAGTACTTC.

This clonotype was counted a few times. The chain employs TRBV2 and TRBJ2-7; 8 bases are shared with TRBD1. This CDR3 has 15 residues. The J segment lost 4 bases and the V segment lost 4 bases, leaving 9 bases of the junction unmatched. Germline loops: CDR1 SNHLY, CDR2 FYNNEI. The CDR3 bases are TGTGCCAGCAGTGGAGGACAGGGCGGGTATTACGAGCAGTACTTC. Its translation: CASSGGQGGYYEQYF. Looking up the rest from reference TRBV2 and TRBJ2-7 gives the full variable domain: EPEVTQTPSHQVTQMGQEVILRCVPISNHLYFYWYRQILGQKVEFLVSFYNNEISEKSEIFDDQFSVERPDGSNFTLKIRSTKLEDSAMYFCASSGGQGGYYEQYFGPGTRLTVT.

Only a few counts were recorded for this clonotype. This sequence joins TRBV6-5 and TRBJ1-1; D is undetermined. The V gene lost 0 bases and the J gene lost 10 bases, with 15 bases spanning the gap. The CDR3 sequence is 14 residues long. Looked up from germline, CDR1 is MNHEY and CDR2 is SVGAGI. The DNA for the CDR3 is TGTGCCAGCAGTTACTCGTCTCTGGACGGAGGAGCTTTCTTT. As protein: CASSYSSLDGGAFF.

Only a few counts were recorded for this clonotype. The chain carries TRBV3-1 and TRBJ1-2; 7 nucleotides align to TRBD1. V lost 4 bases to trimming and J lost 14 bases; unmatched junction nucleotides: 19. Germline CDR1 is LGHDT and CDR2 is YNNKEL (reference sequence). CDR3 size: 15 residues. The CDR3 spells CASSPRPVWTGPATF. The CDR3 DNA reads TGTGCCAGCAGCCCCAGACCCGTTTGGACAGGCCCGGCTACCTTC.